The 16 T cell receptor beta chains below were found in one sample sequenced in a study of T-cell memory formation after mild COVID-19. Each CDR3 protein gets one entry after TCRdb re-called the 5' RACE reads with MiXCR. The sample lists approximately 350,000 distinct CDR3 sequences, under 15% occurring once. The material sequenced was PBMCs or a T cell subset sorted from them (not recorded which). These receptors were collected from a man aged 18 to 29 who had mild COVID-19 (a few samples of this study predate the infection). Cell type and time point are not known.

The chain combines TRBV27 with TRBJ2-1; D is undetermined. Germline loops: CDR1 MNHEY, CDR2 SMNVEV (reference sequence). The CDR3 consists of 13 residues. Between the trimmed V and J ends, which lost 5 bases and 4 bases, there was a span of 9 bases. The DNA of the CDR3 is TGTGCCAGCAGTGCCCCCCTTTACAATGAGCAGTTCTTC. Translated, it gives CASSAPLYNEQFF.

The chain links TRBV7-9 to TRBJ2-5, with D perhaps matching TRBD1 or TRBD2 (5 bases each). The CDR3 covers 14 residues. Trimming took 7 bases from V and 1 from J, leaving 13 bases between them. Germline CDR1 is SEHNR and CDR2 is FQNEAQ (reference sequence). The DNA for the CDR3 is TGTGCCAGCACAGACCGGGACGGCCAAGAGACCCAGTACTTC. It encodes CASTDRDGQETQYF.

The chain employs TRBV5-1 and TRBJ2-7; 9 bases agree with TRBD2. J lost 4 bases, V lost 0 bases, and 5 bases had no gene match. CDR1 and CDR2 from the germline V gene are SGHRS and YFSETQ. The CDR3 is 15 amino acids. The DNA for the CDR3 is TGCGCCAGCAGCTTGGCCGTAGCGGGGGAGTACGAGCAGTACTTC. Translated: CASSLAVAGEYEQYF.

The genes are TRBV10-2 and TRBJ2-3, with TRBD2 matching over 9 bases. CDR3 size: 20 residues. Losses at the gene ends were 0 bases for V and 2 bases for J; bases not matched to a gene: 15. CDR1 is WSHSY and CDR2 is SAAADI in the germline V gene. CDR3 in amino acids: CASSESPEQRGAESTDTQYF. The CDR3 DNA reads as TGCGCCAGCAGTGAGTCCCCTGAGCAGCGGGGGGCGGAATCCACAGATACGCAGTATTTT.

This chain links TRBV20-1 with TRBJ2-1; D gene uncertain. The ends were cut back, 7 bases at V and 6 bases at J, with 10 bases in the middle. The CDR3 loop spans 11 amino acids. From germline, CDR1 is DFQATT and CDR2 SNEGSKA (reference sequence). Here the CDR3 DNA reads TGCAGTGGGAAGGGCTTCAATGAGCAGTTCTTC. Its translation is CSGKGFNEQFF.

The V and J genes are TRBV5-1 and TRBJ2-1; no reliable D call. Germline CDR1 SGHRS, CDR2 YFSETQ. V was trimmed by 4 bases and J by 9 bases, leaving 11 bases between them. The CDR3 loop spans 12 amino acids. CDR3 protein: CASSQSGFEQFF. The CDR3 DNA reads as TGCGCCAGCAGCCAATCCGGGTTTGAGCAGTTCTTC.

This clonotype was seen more than once but under ten times. J is TRBJ1-4 and V is TRBV7-9; no clear D gene. The CDR3 has 16 residues. Trimming removed 5 bases from V and 6 bases from J, with 19 bases in between. Germline V lookup: CDR1 SEHNR, CDR2 FQNEAQ (reference sequence). The CDR3 nucleotides are TGTGCCAGCAGCAGTGCCAGTCTTAATCCCTATGAAAAACTGTTTTTT. This sequence encodes CASSSASLNPYEKLFF.

CDR3 protein: CSARDRVNTEAFF. DNA of the CDR3: TGCAGTGCTAGAGATCGGGTCAACACTGAAGCTTTCTTT. This rearrangement joins TRBV20-1 to TRBJ1-1; D is uncertain. The CDR3 consists of 13 residues. The germline V and J ends were trimmed by 0 bases and 2 bases, with 7 bases remaining between them. Germline loops: CDR1 DFQATT, CDR2 SNEGSKA (reference sequence).

This clonotype was observed a few times. This chain uses TRBV20-1 with TRBJ2-3; unclear D gene. Germline loops: CDR1 DFQATT, CDR2 SNEGSKA (reference sequence). The CDR3 is 13 residues long. Trimming left V 5 bases short and J 1 base short, with 10 bases between. The CDR3 DNA sequence: TGCAGTGCTTCGACTGGTGGCACAGATACGCAGTATTTT. Translation: CSASTGGTDTQYF.

The V gene is TRBV7-3, the J gene TRBJ2-5; D not resolved. Between the trimmed V and J ends, which lost 4 bases and 3 bases, there was a span of 9 bases. This CDR3 contains 13 residues. Germline CDR1 and CDR2: SGHTA and FQGTGA. The CDR3 bases are TGTGCCAGCAGCTCAGATAACAAAGAGACCCAGTACTTC. It encodes CASSSDNKETQYF.

This clonotype was counted many times. This sequence joins TRBV12-3 or TRBV12-4 and TRBJ2-5; no clear D. CDR3 length: 13 amino acids. Trimming cost V 2 bases and J 3 bases, with 7 bases left between them. The CDR3 loop reads CASSLRAEETQYF. CDR3 in DNA: TGTGCCAGCAGTTTAAGGGCGGAAGAGACCCAGTACTTC.

In its sample, this clonotype was seen a few times. The chain links TRBV4-3 to TRBJ2-3; a weak D match, TRBD2 (5 bases). The CDR3 extends over 14 amino acids. Deletions cut 4 bases from V and 2 bases from J, with 10 bases between. CDR1 is LGHNA and CDR2 is YSLEER in the germline V gene. CDR3 region: CASSPSGDTDTQYF. In nucleotides, the CDR3 is TGCGCCAGCAGCCCGAGCGGTGACACAGATACGCAGTATTTT.

This clonotype was observed a few times. The chain is built from TRBV4-3 and TRBJ2-2; perhaps TRBD2 as D (6 bases). The CDR3 is 16 residues long. Germline V lookup: CDR1 LGHNA, CDR2 YSLEER. Trimming left V 2 bases short and J 4 bases short, with 14 bases between. The CDR3 is CASSQSWAGSTGELFF. The CDR3 DNA reads TGCGCCAGCAGCCAATCCTGGGCGGGGTCCACCGGGGAGCTGTTTTTT.

This clonotype was observed many times. The chain links TRBV6-5 to TRBJ2-1; the match to TRBD2 covers 12 bases. The germline gives CDR1 MNHEY, CDR2 SVGAGI. The CDR3 runs 15 residues. J was trimmed by 6 bases and V by 5 bases; bases with no gene match: 5. The CDR3 spells CASSHRTSGVNEQFF. For the CDR3, the DNA is TGTGCCAGCAGTCACCGGACTAGCGGGGTCAATGAGCAGTTCTTC.

This clonotype has at least ten counts. The chain combines TRBV5-1 with TRBJ1-1, with 10 positions matching TRBD1. The CDR3 consists of 15 residues. Germline V gene sequence: CDR1 SGHRS, CDR2 YFSETQ. The V segment lost 1 base and the J segment 4 bases; nucleotides outside the gene matches: 4. The CDR3 sequence is CASSLMTGGPTEAFF. As DNA, the CDR3 is TGCGCCAGCAGCTTGATGACAGGGGGCCCCACTGAAGCTTTCTTT.

This clonotype was counted only a few times. This chain joins TRBV27 and TRBJ2-5; D unclear. The V end was cut by 6 bases, the J end by 2 bases, with 13 bases between. This CDR3 is built from 14 residues. The germline CDR1 and CDR2 sequences are MNHEY and SMNVEV (reference sequence). The CDR3 sequence is CASSPKPRQETQYF. The CDR3 nucleotides read TGTGCCAGCAGCCCTAAGCCCCGACAAGAGACCCAGTACTTC.